This T cell receptor (beta chain) is drawn from a study of T cells in Graves' hyperthyroidism and ophthalmopathy. At the level of the study: It was at initial diagnosis, before any treatment, that peripheral blood was collected.

Study-level points and caveats: In validation, the model predicted ophthalmopathy. These predictions came a median approximately 5.9 months before onset. Most clonotypes that expanded in the thyroid above 0.001 also showed up in blood.

Patients with uncontrolled infections, other autoimmune diseases, pregnancy or lactation were excluded. What was amplified from RNA transcripts were TCR beta CDR3 regions. A first-round RT-PCR of the TCR CDR3 used the HTBI primer set. Each CDR3 protein is one row after TCRdb ran MiXCR on the multiplex PCR reads. Among around 200,000 distinct CDR3 sequences, about a sixth were seen once, and the ten largest hold just under 45%. This clonotype was counted many times. Its antigen is unidentified. Trimming took 3 bases from V and 3 from J, leaving 6 bases between them. The germline V gene encodes CDR1 WSHSY and CDR2 SAAADI. The CDR3 sequence is 12 residues long.

The genes are TRBV10-2 and TRBJ2-7; D not certain. The receptor comes from a middle-aged man with Graves' hyperthyroidism. The sample taken for sequencing was blood. CDR3 nucleotides: TGCGCCAGCAGTGAAGGAAGCTACGAGCAGTACTTC. Its protein is CASSEGSYEQYF.